Below, 10 T cell receptor beta chains from the same sample are listed, as sequenced in a study of blood T cells in healthy people across ages. A second PCR, run for about 7 to 11 cycles, used a sample-barcoded 5' primer plus a J-beta primer mix. One entry per CDR3 protein results from TCRdb running MiXCR on the 5' RACE reads. The sample carries hundreds of thousands of distinct CDR3 sequences, under 25% recorded once. Sample: blood. The receptors derive from a man aged 65-85 years in good health.

The chain employs TRBV11-2 and TRBJ2-1; no clear D gene. The end of the DNA aligns better with TRBJ2-7, so the J call may be wrong. Per germline, CDR1 SGHAT and CDR2 FQNNGV. The CDR3 has 14 residues. The CDR3 DNA reads as TGTGCCAGCAGCCGGAACCTCGGAATCTACGAGCAGTACTTC. Translation: CASSRNLGIYEQYF.

This clonotype has more than one count but fewer than ten. The chain couples TRBV9 to TRBJ2-7; unclear D gene. Per the germline V gene, CDR1 is SGDLS and CDR2 is YYNGEE. CDR3 length: 14 residues. V was pared by 0 bases and J by 2 bases, with 9 bases between. This CDR3 is CASSVDAKTYEQYF. The CDR3 DNA sequence: TGTGCCAGCAGCGTAGACGCCAAAACCTACGAGCAGTACTTC.

V gene TRBV6-1 combines with J gene TRBJ1-3; maybe TRBD1 (5 bases). The CDR3 has 16 amino acids. V lost 6 bases to trimming and J lost 0 bases, with 15 bases between them. Germline V gene sequence: CDR1 MNHNS, CDR2 SASEGT. CDR3 sequence (DNA): TGTGCCAGCAGGGGCGATCAGGGCCGCTCTGGAAACACCATATATTTT. Translated, it gives CASRGDQGRSGNTIYF.

The table lists this clonotype with a few counts. V is TRBV29-1 and J is TRBJ2-1; TRBD2 agrees at 8 bases. J was trimmed by 7 bases and V by 1 base; bases with no gene match: 3. This CDR3 has 13 residues. Germline V gene lookup returns CDR1 SQVTM and CDR2 ANQGSEA. This chain's CDR3 is CSVEGLAGNEQFF. As DNA, the CDR3 is TGCAGCGTTGAAGGGTTAGCGGGGAATGAGCAGTTCTTC.

The gene calls are TRBV18 and TRBJ2-7; 7 positions agree with TRBD1. This CDR3 contains 15 residues. V dropped 2 bases and J dropped 3; count of bases not matched to a gene: 7. Germline CDR1 and CDR2: KGHSH and LQKENI. Here the CDR3 DNA reads TGTGCCAGCTCACCAATCGGGACAGCGAACTACGAGCAGTACTTC. It translates to CASSPIGTANYEQYF.

J is TRBJ2-3 and V is TRBV10-3; TRBD1 matches at 8 bases. V shed 6 bases and J 0 bases; nucleotides not matched to a gene: 5. In germline, CDR1 is ENHRY, CDR2 SYGVKD. The length of the CDR3 is 15 residues. The CDR3 nucleotides read TGTGCCATCAGGAAGACAGGGGCTAGCACAGATACGCAGTATTTT. Encoded protein: CAIRKTGASTDTQYF.

In its sample, this clonotype was seen a few times. The rearrangement links TRBV7-2 to TRBJ2-7, with 7 bases aligning to TRBD2. Germline CDR1 SGHTA, CDR2 FQGNSA. The trim removed 2 bases at V and 2 bases at J, leaving 12 bases unmatched. This CDR3 has 17 residues. CDR3 in DNA: TGTGCCAGCAGCTTAACCCATGGGGGGGACCTCACCTACGAGCAGTACTTC. It yields the protein CASSLTHGGDLTYEQYF. Using reference TRBV7-2 and TRBJ2-7 for the parts outside the CDR3, the full variable domain is GAGVSQSPSNKVTEKGKDVELRCDPISGHTALYWYRQSLGQGLEFLIYFQGNSAPDKSGLPSDRFSAERTGGSVSTLTIQRTQQEDSAVYLCASSLTHGGDLTYEQYFGPGTRLTVT.

The chain links TRBV6-5 to TRBJ1-1; 8 nucleotides align to TRBD1. The CDR3 has 14 residues. V shed 6 bases and J 6 bases; nucleotides not matched to a gene: 9. Germline CDR1 and CDR2: MNHEY and SVGAGI. The CDR3, as DNA: TGTGCCAGCAGCCCCGGACAGGGAAGGGCTGAAGCTTTCTTT. It specifies CASSPGQGRAEAFF.

V usage is TRBV5-1 and J usage is TRBJ1-4, with D possibly being TRBD1 (6 bases). Trimming took 0 bases from V and 4 from J, leaving 10 bases between them. Germline V lookup: CDR1 SGHRS, CDR2 YFSETQ. The CDR3 contains 15 residues. The CDR3 spells CASSLAGQINEKLFF. The CDR3 DNA sequence: TGCGCCAGCAGCTTGGCTGGACAGATTAATGAAAAACTGTTTTTT.

This clonotype has just a few counts. The chain links TRBV27 to TRBJ2-7; 7 bases fit TRBD2. From germline, CDR1 is MNHEY and CDR2 SMNVEV (reference sequence). The CDR3 has 16 residues. Trimming took 0 bases from V and 4 from J; bases not matched to a gene: 9. CDR3 nucleotides: TGTGCCAGCAGTTTATCTTCTAGCGGCGCGGCGTACGAGCAGTACTTC. Residues: CASSLSSSGAAYEQYF.